This entry lists 29 T cell receptor beta chains sequenced from one sample in a study of T-cell memory formation after mild COVID-19. TCRdb passed the 5' RACE reads through MiXCR, listing each CDR3 protein once. The profile shows fewer than 650,000 distinct CDR3 sequences, roughly a sixth of them singletons. The source material was PBMCs or a T cell subset sorted from them (not recorded which). The receptor set was obtained from an adult woman who had mild COVID-19 (a few samples of this study predate the infection). Cell type and time point are not known.

This rearrangement joins TRBV9 to TRBJ2-1; 8 bases align to TRBD2. Germline CDR1 and CDR2: SGDLS and YYNGEE. The V and J ends lost 3 bases and 8 bases, in that order; junction bases with no gene match: 13. This CDR3 region has 16 residues. CDR3 bases: TGTGCCAGCAGCGAAGGGATGCGGGGGGCCCGCGATGAGCAGTTCTTC. Its translation is CASSEGMRGARDEQFF.

This clonotype was detected many times. The genes are TRBV12-3 or TRBV12-4 and TRBJ2-6; D may match TRBD1 or TRBD2 (5 bases each). CDR3 length equals 19 residues. V dropped 6 bases and J dropped 0 bases, with 21 bases sitting between them. CDR3 in amino acids: CASSPNPGPIGSGANVLTF. CDR3 DNA sequence: TGTGCCAGCAGCCCGAACCCGGGACCGATTGGCTCTGGGGCCAACGTCCTGACTTTC.

This clonotype was picked up a small number of times. This chain uses TRBV5-1 with TRBJ1-6, with a possible D match to TRBD1 (6 bases). This CDR3 contains 20 residues. From germline, CDR1 is SGHRS and CDR2 YFSETQ. V shed 3 bases and J shed 0 bases, with 22 bases lying between them. The CDR3: CASSSLWTAKGSSYNSPLHF. The CDR3 region has the DNA TGCGCCAGCAGCTCGTTATGGACAGCTAAGGGGAGCTCCTATAATTCACCCCTCCACTTT.

This clonotype was seen a few times. The chain is built from TRBV7-8 and TRBJ2-5; D remains ambiguous. Trimming pared 5 bases from V and 7 bases from J, leaving 11 bases between. This CDR3 region has 12 residues. Germline assignment: CDR1 SGHVS and CDR2 FQNEAQ. The CDR3: CASSRPGGTQYF. DNA of the CDR3: TGTGCCAGCAGCCGACCGGGTGGGACCCAGTACTTC. The full variable domain, in which reference TRBV7-8 and TRBJ2-5 provide the parts outside the CDR3, is GAGVSQSPRYKVAKRGQDVALRCDPISGHVSLFWYQQALGQGPEFLTYFQNEAQLDKSGLPSDRFFAERPEGSVSTLKIQRTQQEDSAVYLCASSRPGGTQYFGPGTRLLVL.

The chain uses TRBV20-1 and TRBJ2-4; TRBD2 might be the D (5 bases). The V and J ends lost 5 bases and 9 bases respectively, with 17 bases between them. The CDR3 is made up of 13 amino acids. Germline assignment: CDR1 DFQATT and CDR2 SNEGSKA (reference sequence). CDR3 amino acids: CSAVSPSNGIQYF. The CDR3 DNA reads TGCAGTGCTGTAAGCCCTAGCAACGGCATTCAGTACTTC.

J is TRBJ2-7 and V is TRBV15; 12 bases map to TRBD2. J lost 3 bases, V lost 5 bases, and 5 bases had no gene match. The CDR3 runs to 15 residues. Germline V CDR1 and CDR2: LNHNV, YYDKDF (reference sequence). DNA of the CDR3: TGTGCCACCAGCGGACTAGCGGGGACCCTCTACGAGCAGTACTTC. Protein: CATSGLAGTLYEQYF.

The CDR3 DNA is TGTGCCAGCAGTTTCCGGTCGGGCACTGAAGCTTTCTTT. Amino acid sequence: CASSFRSGTEAFF. The gene calls are TRBV12-3 or TRBV12-4 and TRBJ1-1; D remains unclear. This CDR3 has 13 amino acids. V was trimmed by 3 bases and J by 4 bases, leaving 9 bases between them.

The table lists this clonotype with a few counts. V usage is TRBV6-5 and J usage is TRBJ2-3; D ambiguous. From germline, CDR1 is MNHEY and CDR2 SVGAGI. Trimming pared 6 bases from V and 2 bases from J, leaving 15 bases between. This CDR3 is 15 amino acids long. CDR3 region: CASRGSHGSTDTQYF. The CDR3 DNA sequence: TGTGCCAGCAGAGGGTCGCACGGATCCACAGATACGCAGTATTTT.

There are a few counts of this clonotype. The V call is TRBV5-1, the J call TRBJ1-1, with 9 positions matching TRBD1. Unmatched junction bases numbered 6, after V lost 3 bases and J lost 6 bases. The length of the CDR3 is 14 residues. Germline V CDR1 and CDR2: SGHRS, YFSETQ. The CDR3 is CASSSTGGIPEAFF. Here the CDR3 DNA reads TGCGCCAGCAGCTCTACAGGGGGCATCCCTGAAGCTTTCTTT.

This clonotype was found a few times. This sequence joins TRBV2 and TRBJ1-2; 8 bases match TRBD1. The germline V gene encodes CDR1 SNHLY and CDR2 FYNNEI. V dropped 5 bases and J dropped 6; count of bases not matched to a gene: 5. CDR3 length equals 13 residues. CDR3 sequence (DNA): TGTGCCAGCAGTTCGCAGGGGGCGAATGGCTACACCTTC. This codes for CASSSQGANGYTF.

This chain links TRBV3-1 with TRBJ2-1; the match to TRBD1 covers 11 bases. The J segment lost 2 bases and the V segment lost 7 bases, leaving 13 bases of the junction unmatched. From germline, CDR1 is LGHDT and CDR2 YNNKEL (reference sequence). CDR3 length: 18 residues. CDR3 in DNA: TGTGCCAGCACCCTTTCGCTCCGGACAGGGGGCGCCTACAATGAGCAGTTCTTC. It codes for CASTLSLRTGGAYNEQFF.

V usage is TRBV6-1 and J usage is TRBJ2-6; D unresolved. The V gene's germline CDR1 is MNHNS and CDR2 SASEGT. V lost 8 bases and J 0 bases, leaving 11 bases between the germline ends. CDR3 size: 15 residues. The CDR3 DNA reads TGTGCCAGCTCCCGACGGAACTCTGGGGCCAACGTCCTGACTTTC. Translation gives CASSRRNSGANVLTF.

This clonotype was picked up one time. The J gene is TRBJ1-2, the V gene TRBV25-1; 9 bases line up with TRBD1. The V and J ends lost 3 bases and 1 base, in that order; junction bases with no gene match: 3. Germline CDR1 is MGHDK and CDR2 is SYGVNS. CDR3 size: 15 residues. This chain's CDR3 is CASSDVGQGNYGYTF. The CDR3 nucleotides read TGTGCCAGCAGTGACGTGGGACAGGGTAACTATGGCTACACCTTC.

The rearrangement links TRBV20-1 to TRBJ2-1; 9 nucleotides match TRBD2. In germline, CDR1 is DFQATT, CDR2 SNEGSKA (reference sequence). V lost 3 bases to trimming and J lost 0 bases; unmatched junction nucleotides: 15. CDR3 length: 19 amino acids. CDR3 DNA: TGCAGTGCTAGCTATTGGGGGGCTAGCGGGGCTAGCTCCTACAATGAGCAGTTCTTC. Translated: CSASYWGASGASSYNEQFF.

In this sample, this clonotype turned up a few times. V and J are TRBV6-2 or TRBV6-3 and TRBJ1-5; no reliable D call. Germline V gene data show CDR1 as MNHEY and CDR2 as SVGEGT. The length of the CDR3 is 13 residues. The V and J ends lost 2 bases and 7 bases respectively, with 9 bases between them. The CDR3 bases are TGTGCCAGCAGTTACGGGCAGCGCCAGCCCCAGCATTTT. This codes for CASSYGQRQPQHF.

This clonotype was detected only a few times. This chain links TRBV6-2 or TRBV6-3 with TRBJ2-6, with TRBD1 identical over 7 bases. This CDR3 has 17 residues. With 8 bases clipped from V and 1 base from J, the junction kept 11 bases outside the gene matches. The germline CDR1 and CDR2 sequences are MNHEY and SVGEGT. The CDR3 here is CASHDRDGFSGANVLTF. The CDR3 DNA is TGTGCCAGCCATGACAGGGACGGGTTTTCTGGGGCCAACGTCCTGACTTTC.

This clonotype was observed a few times. The chain couples TRBV5-1 to TRBJ2-7; TRBD1 might be the D (6 bases). Germline V gene lookup returns CDR1 SGHRS and CDR2 YFSETQ. The CDR3 runs to 16 residues. The V end lost 4 bases, the J end lost 2 bases, and 19 bases lay between the germline ends. The CDR3 nucleotides are TGCGCCAGCAGCATACTGGGACAACAGAGGCCCTACGAGCAGTACTTC. This translates into CASSILGQQRPYEQYF.

The chain couples TRBV6-2 or TRBV6-3 to TRBJ2-7; 8 bases map to TRBD2. J was trimmed by 3 bases and V by 0 bases; bases with no gene match: 13. This CDR3 region has 18 residues. Germline CDR1 and CDR2: MNHEY and SVGEGT. The CDR3 region has the DNA TGTGCCAGCAGTTACTCGAGGGTGTGGGGAGCGGGAGTCTACGAGCAGTACTTC. It codes for CASSYSRVWGAGVYEQYF.

In this sample, this clonotype turned up a few times. The CDR3 coding sequence is TGCGCCAGCAGCTTAATCCCCCAGGGAGGCACAGATACGCAGTATTTT. It codes for CASSLIPQGGTDTQYF. The chain carries TRBV5-1 and TRBJ2-3, with D perhaps given as TRBD1 or TRBD2 (5 bases each). V shed 2 bases and J shed 1 base, with 14 bases lying between them. The CDR3 runs 16 residues. Germline V CDR1 and CDR2: SGHRS, YFSETQ.

J is TRBJ2-5 and V is TRBV29-1; 10 nucleotides agree with TRBD1. The V gene end was trimmed by 8 bases and the J gene end by 4 bases; junction bases not matched to a gene: 4. This CDR3 region has 12 residues. Germline-derived CDR1 and CDR2 are SQVTM and ANQGSEA. The CDR3 DNA follows: TGCAGCATAGGACAGGGGGGAGAGACCCAGTACTTC. Translation gives CSIGQGGETQYF.

This clonotype has only a few counts. This sequence joins TRBV7-3 and TRBJ2-3; D perhaps matches TRBD1 (5 bases). The V gene's germline CDR1 is SGHTA and CDR2 FQGTGA. The V end lost 5 bases, the J end lost 6 bases, and 9 bases lay between the germline ends. The CDR3 has 12 amino acids. The CDR3 DNA follows: TGTGCCAGCAGCGGGTGGGGCGATACGCAGTATTTT. Translating gives CASSGWGDTQYF.

The V call is TRBV6-2 or TRBV6-3, the J call TRBJ2-3, with 8 bases lining up with TRBD2. V was clipped by 2 bases and J by 1 base; unmatched bases: 8. The V gene's germline CDR1 is MNHEY and CDR2 SVGEGT. The CDR3 length is 17 residues. CDR3 bases: TGTGCCAGCAGTTACGAGGTAGAAGCGGGAGGCACAGATACGCAGTATTTT. This translates into CASSYEVEAGGTDTQYF.

The chain links TRBV11-2 to TRBJ2-7; no clear D. CDR3 length: 16 amino acids. V lost 0 bases, J lost 1 base, and 13 bases lay in between. Per the germline V gene, CDR1 is SGHAT and CDR2 is FQNNGV. CDR3 amino acids: CASSLERAVRSYEQYF. DNA for the CDR3: TGTGCCAGCAGCTTAGAAAGGGCAGTTAGATCCTACGAGCAGTACTTC.

A few counts support this clonotype. The V gene is TRBV29-1, the J gene TRBJ2-5, with D perhaps TRBD1 or TRBD2 (5 bases each). V lost 2 bases and J 4 bases, leaving 8 bases between the germline ends. Germline-derived CDR1 and CDR2 are SQVTM and ANQGSEA. The CDR3 extends over 12 amino acids. CDR3 residues: CSVEIGTETQYF. DNA of the CDR3: TGCAGCGTTGAAATCGGGACAGAGACCCAGTACTTC.

This clonotype came up many times. The genes are TRBV12-3 or TRBV12-4 and TRBJ1-5, with TRBD1 matching over 11 bases. Trimming took 5 bases from V and 6 from J; bases not matched to a gene: 6. This CDR3 has 15 residues. CDR3 coding DNA: TGTGCCAGCAGTGTCCCGGGGACAGGGGGTCAGCCCCAGCATTTT. Protein product: CASSVPGTGGQPQHF.

The chain recombines TRBV12-3 or TRBV12-4 with TRBJ1-1; TRBD1 aligns across 9 bases. CDR3 size: 15 residues. V was pared by 0 bases and J by 9 bases, with 8 bases of the junction left unmatched. The CDR3 spells CASSLAGVGQGKAFF. The CDR3 nucleotides read TGTGCCAGCAGTTTAGCGGGTGTAGGACAGGGGAAAGCTTTCTTT.

The gene calls are TRBV7-3 and TRBJ1-2; D is undetermined. The CDR3 loop spans 15 amino acids. The V gene's germline CDR1 is SGHTA and CDR2 FQGTGA. Trimming removed 2 bases from V and 8 bases from J, with 18 bases in between. As DNA, the CDR3 is TGTGCCAGCAGCTTAGGGCCTTGGCGGACTGGGGGCTACACCTTC. It is translated as CASSLGPWRTGGYTF. The whole variable domain, filled in from reference TRBV7-3 and TRBJ1-2, reads GAGVSQTPSNKVTEKGKYVELRCDPISGHTALYWYRQSLGQGPEFLIYFQGTGAADDSGLPNDRFFAVRPEGSVSTLKIQRTERGDSAVYLCASSLGPWRTGGYTFGSGTRLTVV.

This sequence joins TRBV30 and TRBJ2-5, with a tentative D call TRBD2 (5 bases). Germline V gene sequence: CDR1 GTSNPN, CDR2 SVGIG (reference sequence). Trimming pared 1 base from V and 0 bases from J, leaving 12 bases between. The CDR3 extends over 15 amino acids. CDR3 region: CAWSGDYTYQETQYF. CDR3 coding DNA: TGTGCCTGGAGTGGCGACTACACCTACCAAGAGACCCAGTACTTC. Based on the CDR3 plus reference TRBV30 and TRBJ2-5, the full variable domain is SQTIHQWPATLVQPVGSPLSLECTVEGTSNPNLYWYRQAAGRGLQLLFYSVGIGQISSEVPQNLSASRPQDRQFILSSKKLLLSDSGFYLCAWSGDYTYQETQYFGPGTRLLVL.

This clonotype was counted only a few times. V and J are TRBV5-1 and TRBJ1-2; D gene uncertain. CDR3 size: 13 residues. Germline CDR1 and CDR2: SGHRS and YFSETQ. V was pared by 5 bases and J by 3 bases, with 11 bases between. CDR3: CASRSPDDYGYTF. Here the CDR3 DNA reads TGCGCCAGCAGATCACCAGATGACTATGGCTACACCTTC. The whole variable domain, filled in from reference TRBV5-1 and TRBJ1-2, reads KAGVTQTPRYLIKTRGQQVTLSCSPISGHRSVSWYQQTPGQGLQFLFEYFSETQRNKGNFPGRFSGRQFSNSRSEMNVSTLELGDSALYLCASRSPDDYGYTFGSGTRLTVV.